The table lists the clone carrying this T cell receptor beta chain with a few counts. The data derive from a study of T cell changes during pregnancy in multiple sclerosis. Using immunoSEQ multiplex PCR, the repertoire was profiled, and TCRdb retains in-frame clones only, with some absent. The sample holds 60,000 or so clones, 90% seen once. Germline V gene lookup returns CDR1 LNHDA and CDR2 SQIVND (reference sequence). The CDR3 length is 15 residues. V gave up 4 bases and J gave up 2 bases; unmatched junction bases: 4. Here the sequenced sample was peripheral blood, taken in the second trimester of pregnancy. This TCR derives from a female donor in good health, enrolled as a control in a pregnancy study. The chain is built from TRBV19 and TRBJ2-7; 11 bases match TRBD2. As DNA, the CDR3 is TGTGCCAGTAGTACCGGGACTAGCGGTACCTACGAGCAGTACTTC. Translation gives CASSTGTSGTYEQYF. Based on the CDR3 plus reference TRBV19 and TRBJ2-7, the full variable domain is DGGITQSPKYLFRKEGQNVTLSCEQNLNHDAMYWYRQDPGQGLRLIYYSQIVNDFQKGDIAEGYSVSREKKESFPLTVTSAQKNPTAFYLCASSTGTSGTYEQYFGPGTRLTVT.